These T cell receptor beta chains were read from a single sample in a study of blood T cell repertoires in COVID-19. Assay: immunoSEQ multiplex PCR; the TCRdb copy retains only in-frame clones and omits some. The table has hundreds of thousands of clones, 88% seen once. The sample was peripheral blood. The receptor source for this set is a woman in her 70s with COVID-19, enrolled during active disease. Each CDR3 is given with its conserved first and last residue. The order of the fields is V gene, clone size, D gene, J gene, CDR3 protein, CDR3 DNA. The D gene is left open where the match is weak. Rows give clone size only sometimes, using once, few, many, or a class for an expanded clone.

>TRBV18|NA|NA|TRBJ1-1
CASSPKGTEAFF
TGTGCCAGCTCACCAAAGGGGACTGAAGCTTTCTTT
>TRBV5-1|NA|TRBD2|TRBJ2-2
CASSALAGGTNTGELFF
TGCGCCAGCAGCGCACTAGCGGGGGGAACGAACACCGGGGAGCTGTTTTTT
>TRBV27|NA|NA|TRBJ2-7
CASSLGGIYYEQYF
TGTGCCAGCAGTTTGGGGGGAATTTACTACGAGCAGTACTTC
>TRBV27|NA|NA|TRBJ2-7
CASSYRQRTYEQYF
TGTGCCAGCAGTTATCGACAGCGTACCTACGAGCAGTACTTC
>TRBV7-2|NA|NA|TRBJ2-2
CASSSPGQLNTGELFF
TGTGCCAGCAGCTCACCGGGACAATTGAACACCGGGGAGCTGTTTTTT
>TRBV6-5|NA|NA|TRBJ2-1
CATGVSRSSYNEQFF
TGTGCCACGGGGGTGTCGCGGAGCTCCTACAATGAGCAGTTCTTC
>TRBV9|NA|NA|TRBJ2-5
CASSDAGGLQETQYF
TGTGCCAGCAGCGATGCTGGAGGGCTCCAAGAGACCCAGTACTTC
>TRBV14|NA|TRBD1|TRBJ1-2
CASSQAGLQGARGYTF
TGTGCCAGCAGCCAAGCCGGACTACAGGGGGCGCGGGGCTACACCTTC
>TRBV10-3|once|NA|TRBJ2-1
CAISAIAYNEQFF
TGTGCCATCAGTGCCATTGCCTACAATGAGCAGTTCTTC
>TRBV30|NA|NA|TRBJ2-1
CAWSVLGYNEQFF
TGTGCCTGGAGTGTACTAGGCTACAATGAGCAGTTCTTC
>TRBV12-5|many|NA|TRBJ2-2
CASGLVPDGRAVTGELFF
TGTGCTAGTGGTTTGGTACCAGACGGCAGGGCGGTCACCGGGGAGCTGTTTTTT
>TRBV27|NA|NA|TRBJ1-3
CASSPYRNSGNTIYF
TGTGCCAGCAGTCCCTATAGAAACTCTGGAAACACCATATATTTT
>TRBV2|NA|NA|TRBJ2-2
CASWRSNTGELFF
TGTGCCAGCTGGAGATCGAACACCGGGGAGCTGTTTTTT
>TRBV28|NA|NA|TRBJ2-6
CASSSDSSTVANVLTF
TGTGCCAGCAGTTCAGACAGCTCTACAGTGGCCAACGTCCTGACTTTC
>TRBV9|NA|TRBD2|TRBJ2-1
CASSTIAGSYNEQFF
TGTGCCAGCAGCACCATAGCGGGGAGCTACAATGAGCAGTTCTTC
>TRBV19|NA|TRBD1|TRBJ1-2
CASTGTGARSYGYTF
TGTGCCTCAACCGGGACAGGGGCAAGGTCCTATGGCTACACCTTC
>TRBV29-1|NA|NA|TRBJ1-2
CSFQGQGYGYTF
TGCAGCTTCCAGGGTCAGGGCTATGGCTACACCTTC
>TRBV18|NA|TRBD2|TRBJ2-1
CASSPRTSGGSYNEQFF
TGTGCCAGCTCACCCCGGACTAGCGGGGGGTCTTACAATGAGCAGTTCTTC
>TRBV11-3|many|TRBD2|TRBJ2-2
CASSPLAGLNTGELFF
TGTGCCAGCAGCCCACTAGCGGGACTAAACACCGGGGAGCTGTTTTTT
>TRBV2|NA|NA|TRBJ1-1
CASRGQGRYTEAFF
TGTGCCAGCAGAGGTCAGGGGCGTTACACTGAAGCTTTCTTT
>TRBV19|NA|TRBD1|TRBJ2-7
CASSTQNLIRTGGFNYEQYF
TGTGCCAGTAGTACCCAAAATCTTATTAGAACAGGGGGCTTCAACTACGAGCAGTACTTC
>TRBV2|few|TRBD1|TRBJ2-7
CASNWDRGHEQYF
TGTGCCAGCAATTGGGACAGGGGCCACGAGCAGTACTTC
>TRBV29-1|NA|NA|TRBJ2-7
CSVGTAYEQYF
TGCAGCGTTGGGACAGCCTACGAGCAGTACTTC
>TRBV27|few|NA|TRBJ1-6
CASSAGRYTPLHF
TGTGCCAGCAGTGCGGGTCGCTATACACCCCTCCACTTT
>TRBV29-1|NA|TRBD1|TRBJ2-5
CSVRTGVGETQYF
TGCAGCGTCCGGACAGGGGTAGGGGAGACCCAGTACTTC
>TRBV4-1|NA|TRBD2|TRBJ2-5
CASSQDGREETQYF
TGCGCCAGCAGCCAAGATGGGAGGGAAGAGACCCAGTACTTC
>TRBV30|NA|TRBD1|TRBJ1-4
CAWRSGQTNEKLFF
TGTGCCTGGAGATCGGGACAGACTAATGAAAAACTGTTTTTT
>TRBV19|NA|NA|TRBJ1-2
CASSDSPIYGYTF
TGTGCCAGCTCCGACAGTCCCATCTATGGCTACACCTTC
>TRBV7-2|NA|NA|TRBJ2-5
CASSLDGRGETQYF
TGTGCCAGCAGCTTAGACGGAAGGGGAGAGACCCAGTACTTC
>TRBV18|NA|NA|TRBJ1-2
CASSPQDYGYTF
TGTGCCAGCTCACCCCAGGACTATGGCTACACCTTC
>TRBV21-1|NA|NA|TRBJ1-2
CASSKVDTNYGYTF
TGTGCCAGCAGCAAAGTAGACACTAACTATGGCTACACCTTC
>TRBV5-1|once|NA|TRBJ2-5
CASSFSGAGRGETQYF
TGCGCCAGCAGCTTTTCGGGCGCCGGACGGGGGGAGACCCAGTACTTC
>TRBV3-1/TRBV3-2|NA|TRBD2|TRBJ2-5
CASSQPGASGGRGGTQYF
TGTGCCAGCAGCCAACCCGGGGCTAGCGGGGGTCGAGGGGGGACCCAGTACTTC
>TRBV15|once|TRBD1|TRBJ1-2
CATSRTGLGGYTF
TGTGCCACCAGCAGGACAGGGCTGGGAGGCTACACCTTC
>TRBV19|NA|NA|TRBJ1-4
CASKREGDEKLFF
TGTGCCAGTAAAAGGGAAGGGGATGAAAAACTGTTTTTT
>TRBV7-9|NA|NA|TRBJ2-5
CASTRGRGLRETQYF
TGTGCCAGCACCCGCGGGCGGGGGCTGAGGGAGACCCAGTACTTC
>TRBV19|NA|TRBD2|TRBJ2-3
CASSNGAGGPHDTQYF
TGTGCCAGTAGTAATGGGGCGGGGGGGCCCCACGATACGCAGTATTTT
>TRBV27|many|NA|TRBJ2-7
CANFLRGTREQYF
TGTGCAAACTTTCTCCGGGGTACGAGAGAGCAGTACTTC
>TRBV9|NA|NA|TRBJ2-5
CASSVSSAGGSETQYF
TGTGCCAGCAGCGTCTCAAGCGCCGGGGGATCGGAGACCCAGTACTTC
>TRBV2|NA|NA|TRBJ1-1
CASSGAQWDTEAFF
TGTGCCAGCAGTGGGGCCCAGTGGGACACTGAAGCTTTCTTT
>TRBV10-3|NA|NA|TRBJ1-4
CAIPPTESTNEKLFF
TGTGCCATCCCCCCGACGGAGTCAACTAATGAAAAACTGTTTTTT
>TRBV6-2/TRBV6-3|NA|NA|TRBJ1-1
CASSLQGNTEAFF
TGTGCCAGCAGTCTCCAGGGGAACACTGAAGCTTTCTTT